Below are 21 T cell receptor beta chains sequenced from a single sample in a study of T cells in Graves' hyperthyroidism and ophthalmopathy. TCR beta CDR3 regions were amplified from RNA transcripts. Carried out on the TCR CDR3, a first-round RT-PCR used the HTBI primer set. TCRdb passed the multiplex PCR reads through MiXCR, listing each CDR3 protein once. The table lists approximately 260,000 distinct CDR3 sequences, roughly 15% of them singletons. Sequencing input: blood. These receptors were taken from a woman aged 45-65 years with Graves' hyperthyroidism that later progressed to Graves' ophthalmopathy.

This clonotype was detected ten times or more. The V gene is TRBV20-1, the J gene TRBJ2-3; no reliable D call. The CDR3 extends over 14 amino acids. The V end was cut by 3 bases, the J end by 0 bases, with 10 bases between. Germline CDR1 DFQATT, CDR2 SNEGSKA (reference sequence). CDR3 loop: CSARVAPSTDTQYF. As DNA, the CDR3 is TGCAGTGCTAGGGTAGCCCCCAGCACAGATACGCAGTATTTT.

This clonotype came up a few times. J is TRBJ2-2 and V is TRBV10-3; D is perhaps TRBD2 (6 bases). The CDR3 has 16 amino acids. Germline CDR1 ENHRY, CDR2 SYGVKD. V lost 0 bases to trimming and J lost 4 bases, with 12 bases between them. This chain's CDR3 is CAISESRQGLTGELFF. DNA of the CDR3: TGTGCCATCAGTGAGTCGCGGCAGGGACTCACCGGGGAGCTGTTTTTT.

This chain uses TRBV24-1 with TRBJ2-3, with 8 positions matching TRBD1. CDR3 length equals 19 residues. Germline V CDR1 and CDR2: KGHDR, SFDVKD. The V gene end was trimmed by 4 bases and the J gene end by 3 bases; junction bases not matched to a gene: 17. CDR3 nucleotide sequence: TGTGCCACCAGTGACACCCGGGACAGGAAGGCCAGCGGTACAGATACGCAGTATTTT. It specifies CATSDTRDRKASGTDTQYF.

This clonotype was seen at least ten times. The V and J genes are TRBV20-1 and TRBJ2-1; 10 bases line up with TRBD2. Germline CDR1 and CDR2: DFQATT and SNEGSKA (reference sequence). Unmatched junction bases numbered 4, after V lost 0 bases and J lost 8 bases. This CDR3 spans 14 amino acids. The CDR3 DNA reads TGCAGTGCTAGAGATGCGGGACTAGCGTATGAGCAGTTCTTC. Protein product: CSARDAGLAYEQFF.

CDR3 in amino acids: CASSFDRGMRSEQFF. The CDR3 DNA reads as TGTGCCAGCAGTTTTGACAGGGGAATGCGGAGTGAGCAGTTCTTC. The V call is TRBV7-9, the J call TRBJ2-1; 8 nucleotides align to TRBD1. Germline V lookup: CDR1 SEHNR, CDR2 FQNEAQ (reference sequence). V lost 6 bases to trimming and J lost 9 bases; unmatched junction nucleotides: 13. This CDR3 has 15 amino acids.

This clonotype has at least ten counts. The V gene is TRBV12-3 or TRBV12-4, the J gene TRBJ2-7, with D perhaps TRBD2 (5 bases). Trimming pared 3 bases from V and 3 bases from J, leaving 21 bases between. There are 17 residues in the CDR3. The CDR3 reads CASSLEAWSRLNYEQYF. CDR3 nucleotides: TGTGCCAGCAGTTTGGAGGCTTGGTCTAGACTAAACTACGAGCAGTACTTC.

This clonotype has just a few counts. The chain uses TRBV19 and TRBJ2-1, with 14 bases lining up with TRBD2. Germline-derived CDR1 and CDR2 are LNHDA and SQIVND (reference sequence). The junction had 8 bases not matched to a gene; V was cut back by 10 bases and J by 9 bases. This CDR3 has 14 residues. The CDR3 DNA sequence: TGTGCCACCCGGACTAGCGGGAGGACGGGTGAGCAGTTCTTC. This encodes CATRTSGRTGEQFF.

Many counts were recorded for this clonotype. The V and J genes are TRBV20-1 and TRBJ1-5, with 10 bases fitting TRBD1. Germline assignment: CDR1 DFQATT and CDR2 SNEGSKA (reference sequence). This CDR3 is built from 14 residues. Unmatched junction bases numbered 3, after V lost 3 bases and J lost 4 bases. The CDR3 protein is CSASRDRGNQPQHF. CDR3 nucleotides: TGCAGTGCTAGCAGGGACAGGGGAAATCAGCCCCAGCATTTT.

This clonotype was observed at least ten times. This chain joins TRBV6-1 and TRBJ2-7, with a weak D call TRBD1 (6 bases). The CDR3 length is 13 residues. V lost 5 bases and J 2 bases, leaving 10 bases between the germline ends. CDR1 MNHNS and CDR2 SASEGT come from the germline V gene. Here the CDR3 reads CASSYGDTYEQYF. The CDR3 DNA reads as TGTGCCAGCAGTTACGGGGACACCTACGAGCAGTACTTC.

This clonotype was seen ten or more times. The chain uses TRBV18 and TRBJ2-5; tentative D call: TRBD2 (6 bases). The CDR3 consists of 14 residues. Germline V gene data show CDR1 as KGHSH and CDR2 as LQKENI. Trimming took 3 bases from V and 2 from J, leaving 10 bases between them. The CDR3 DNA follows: TGTGCCAGCTCACCCCAGGAGGGACAAGAGACCCAGTACTTC. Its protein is CASSPQEGQETQYF.

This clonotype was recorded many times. The CDR3 loop is CASSFDGSGANTGELFF. The CDR3 DNA sequence: TGTGCCAGCAGTTTTGACGGGAGCGGGGCGAACACCGGGGAGCTGTTTTTT. The rearrangement joins TRBV27 to TRBJ2-2; TRBD2 aligns across 7 bases. Germline V gene lookup returns CDR1 MNHEY and CDR2 SMNVEV (reference sequence). CDR3 length: 17 residues. V gave up 3 bases and J gave up 0 bases; unmatched junction bases: 7.

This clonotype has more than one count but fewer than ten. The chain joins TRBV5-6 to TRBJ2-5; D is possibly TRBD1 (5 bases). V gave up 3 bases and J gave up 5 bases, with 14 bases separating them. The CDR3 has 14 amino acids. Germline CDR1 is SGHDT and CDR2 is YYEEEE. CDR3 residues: CASSWGPQGETQYF. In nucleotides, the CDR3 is TGTGCCAGCAGCTGGGGCCCCCAAGGGGAGACCCAGTACTTC.

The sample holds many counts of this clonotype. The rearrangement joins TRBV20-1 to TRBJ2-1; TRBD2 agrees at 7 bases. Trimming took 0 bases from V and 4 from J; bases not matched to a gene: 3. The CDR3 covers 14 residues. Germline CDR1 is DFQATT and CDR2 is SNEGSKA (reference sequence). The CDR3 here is CSARDPAGYNEQFF. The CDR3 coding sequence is TGCAGTGCTAGAGATCCAGCGGGATACAATGAGCAGTTCTTC.

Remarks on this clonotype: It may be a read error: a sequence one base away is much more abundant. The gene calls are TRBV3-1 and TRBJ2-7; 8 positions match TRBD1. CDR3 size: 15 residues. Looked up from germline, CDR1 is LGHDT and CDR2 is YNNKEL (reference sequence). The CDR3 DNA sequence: TGTGCCAGCAGCCTGAGACAGGGGAGCTCCTACGAGCGGTACTTC. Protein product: CASSLRQGSSYERYF.

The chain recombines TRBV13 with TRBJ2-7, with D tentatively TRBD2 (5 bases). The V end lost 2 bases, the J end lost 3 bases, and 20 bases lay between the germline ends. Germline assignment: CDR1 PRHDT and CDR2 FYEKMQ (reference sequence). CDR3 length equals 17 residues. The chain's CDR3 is CASSLITGLRGIYEQYF. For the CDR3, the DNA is TGTGCCAGCAGCTTAATAACGGGTCTTCGAGGGATCTACGAGCAGTACTTC.

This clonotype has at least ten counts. The DNA for the CDR3 is TGTGCCAGCAGTTTAGTTCAGGGTAACTATGGCTACACCTTC. Encoded protein: CASSLVQGNYGYTF. The chain is built from TRBV28 and TRBJ1-2, with D perhaps matching TRBD1 (5 bases). Per the germline V gene, CDR1 is MDHEN and CDR2 is SYDVKM. The CDR3 is made up of 14 amino acids. V was clipped by 2 bases and J by 1 base, with 8 bases between them.

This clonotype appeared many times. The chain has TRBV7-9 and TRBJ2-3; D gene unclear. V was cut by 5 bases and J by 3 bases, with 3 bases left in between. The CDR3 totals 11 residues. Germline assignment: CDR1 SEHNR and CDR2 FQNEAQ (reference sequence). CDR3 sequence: CASSPTDTQYF. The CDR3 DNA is TGTGCCAGCAGCCCAACAGATACGCAGTATTTT.

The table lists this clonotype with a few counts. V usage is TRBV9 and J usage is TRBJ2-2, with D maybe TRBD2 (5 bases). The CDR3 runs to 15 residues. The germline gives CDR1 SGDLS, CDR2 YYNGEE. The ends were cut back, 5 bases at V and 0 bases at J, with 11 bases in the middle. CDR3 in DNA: TGTGCCAGCAGTGGGTGGGGAGCGAACACCGGGGAGCTGTTTTTT. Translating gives CASSGWGANTGELFF.

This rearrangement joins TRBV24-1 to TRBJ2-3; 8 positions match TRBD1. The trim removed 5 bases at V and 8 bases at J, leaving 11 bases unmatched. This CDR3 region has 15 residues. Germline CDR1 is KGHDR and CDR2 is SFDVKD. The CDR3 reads CATSGPDRVKGTQYF. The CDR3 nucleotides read TGTGCCACCAGTGGCCCGGACAGGGTAAAGGGTACGCAGTATTTT.

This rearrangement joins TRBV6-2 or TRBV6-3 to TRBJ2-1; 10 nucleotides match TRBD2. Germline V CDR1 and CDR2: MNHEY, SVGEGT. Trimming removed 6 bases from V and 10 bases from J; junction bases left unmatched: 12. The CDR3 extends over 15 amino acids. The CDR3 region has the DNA TGTGCCAGCAGAAAGGAGAGCGGGGGGGCGGGGGAGCAGTTCTTC. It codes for CASRKESGGAGEQFF.

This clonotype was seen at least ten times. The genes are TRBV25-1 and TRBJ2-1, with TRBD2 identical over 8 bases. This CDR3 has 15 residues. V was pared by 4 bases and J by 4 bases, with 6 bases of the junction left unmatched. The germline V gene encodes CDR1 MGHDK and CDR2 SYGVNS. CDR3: CASSAPGGLYNEQFF. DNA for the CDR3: TGTGCCAGCAGTGCCCCGGGAGGGCTGTACAATGAGCAGTTCTTC.